The rows below give T cell receptor beta chains drawn from one sample of a study of response to subunit inactivated influenza vaccine. MiXCR, applied by TCRdb to the RT-PCR reads, yields one record per CDR3 protein. The data contain roughly 700,000 distinct CDR3 sequences, approximately 15% of them singletons. The sequenced sample was PBMCs from blood, obtained 14 days before vaccination. The receptors shown here come from a man aged 50 or older who received an inactivated influenza vaccine. The CDR3 runs from the conserved cysteine through the conserved F or W. A D gene is named only where the DNA matches it firmly. Only some rows state a clone size, as once, few, many or a class for expanded clones.

D gene	V gene	J gene	clone size	CDR3 DNA	CDR3 protein
-	TRBV5-1	TRBJ1-2	many	TGCGCCAGCAGCTTGGAGGGGACTGGCAACTATGGCTACACCTTC	CASSLEGTGNYGYTF
-	TRBV15	TRBJ2-7	few	TGTGCCACCAGACCAGCGCGCACGTCCTACGAGCAGTACTTC	CATRPARTSYEQYF
TRBD2	TRBV4-2	TRBJ2-1	many	TGTGCCAGCAGCCAAGAAGATGCGGGAGGGTACAATGAGCAGTTCTTC	CASSQEDAGGYNEQFF
-	TRBV29-1	TRBJ1-2	few	TGCAGCGTCGGTGGGGCAGGGTTGAGCTACACCTTC	CSVGGAGLSYTF
-	TRBV7-2	TRBJ2-1	many	TGTGCCAGCAGCCCCGCTGGCGTTTCGCCGGCCAATGAGCAGTTCTTC	CASSPAGVSPANEQFF
-	TRBV3-1	TRBJ2-5	-	TGTGCCAGCAGCCGTCTCGGGGCGCAAGAGACCCAGTACTTC	CASSRLGAQETQYF
TRBD2	TRBV18	TRBJ2-5	few	TGTGCCAGCTCACCGACGCGGAGCGGGGGATGGGAGACCCAGTACTTC	CASSPTRSGGWETQYF
-	TRBV28	TRBJ2-1	many	TGTTACACTAATACATTAACCCCAAACCCCAACTACAATGAGCAGTTCTTC	CYTNTLTPNPNYNEQFF
TRBD2	TRBV11-2	TRBJ2-1	-	TGTGCCAGCAGTACCTCCGGGACTAGACGGTACGATGAGCAGTTCTTC	CASSTSGTRRYDEQFF
TRBD2	TRBV5-5	TRBJ2-3	-	TGTGCCAGCAGCTTGGGACGGGGGGGAGGCACAGATACGCAGTATTTT	CASSLGRGGGTDTQYF
-	TRBV15	TRBJ2-2	-	TGTGCCACCAGCATTAGGGACATACGAACCACCGGGGAGCTGTTTTTT	CATSIRDIRTTGELFF
-	TRBV7-2	TRBJ2-3	-	TGTGCCAGCAGCCCCCTATACGTCGGAGATACGCAGTATTTT	CASSPLYVGDTQYF
TRBD1	TRBV28	TRBJ2-2	many	TGTGCCAGCAGTCAACCCCCGGACAGGGCAGGGGAGCTGTTTTTT	CASSQPPDRAGELFF
-	TRBV7-2	TRBJ1-4	few	TGTGCCAGCAGCTTAGCCGGAACAGGGACTAATGAAAAACTGTTTTTT	CASSLAGTGTNEKLFF
TRBD2	TRBV20-1	TRBJ2-3	few	TGCAGTGCTAGATTGCCTAGCGGAGCCACAGATACGCAGTATTTT	CSARLPSGATDTQYF
-	TRBV11-2	TRBJ2-7	-	TGTGCCAGCAGCTTGGGCAACACGGTCTACGAGCAGTACTTC	CASSLGNTVYEQYF
-	TRBV6-2/TRBV6-3	TRBJ2-1	few	TGTGCCAGCAGTTACTCGCAAGAGCAGTTCTTC	CASSYSQEQFF
-	TRBV6-5	TRBJ1-1	few	TGTGCCAGCAGTTATAATCGGCGCACTGAAGCTTTCTTT	CASSYNRRTEAFF
TRBD1	TRBV12-3/TRBV12-4	TRBJ1-2	-	TGTGCCAGCAGTATCGGGACAGGGGGTTATAAGGGCTACACCTTC	CASSIGTGGYKGYTF
TRBD1	TRBV15	TRBJ2-1	few	TGTGCCACCAGCAGAGGTGGACAGGGGGCATACAATGAGCAGTTCTTC	CATSRGGQGAYNEQFF
-	TRBV12-3/TRBV12-4	TRBJ1-4	many	TGTGCCAGCAGTTCTACAACTAATGAAAAACTGTTTTTT	CASSSTTNEKLFF
-	TRBV28	TRBJ2-7	-	TGTGCCAGCAGCTCCACTAGCAGACTGTACTTC	CASSSTSRLYF
-	TRBV20-1	TRBJ2-5	few	TGCAGTGCTACAAGGCCGGGGGCCCAAGAGACCCAGTACTTC	CSATRPGAQETQYF
-	TRBV9	TRBJ2-1	-	TGTGCCAGCAGCGCGCTTAGCTTTGCGATTACGACTGAGCAGTTCTTC	CASSALSFAITTEQFF
TRBD2	TRBV29-1	TRBJ2-1	few	TGCAGCGGTAGCGGGAGTGGCTCCTACAATGAGCAGTTCTTC	CSGSGSGSYNEQFF
-	TRBV11-2	TRBJ1-1	few	TGTGCCAGCAGCTTTTACAGGGTCGGGAGGGACACTGAAGCTTTCTTT	CASSFYRVGRDTEAFF
TRBD1	TRBV20-1	TRBJ1-6	-	TGCAGTGCTATTCTGGGACAGATTAATTCACCCCTCCACTTT	CSAILGQINSPLHF
-	TRBV6-1	TRBJ1-2	many	TGTGCCAGCAGCCAGCCTTCAGGGGTGGATGGCTACACCTTC	CASSQPSGVDGYTF
-	TRBV5-1	TRBJ2-7	few	TGCGCCAGCAGCTTGACAAGATCCTACGAGCAGTACTTC	CASSLTRSYEQYF
-	TRBV7-9	TRBJ1-2	-	TGTGCCAGCAGCTTAGCGGGGTTTCGAGGCTACACCTTC	CASSLAGFRGYTF
-	TRBV5-5	TRBJ2-5	few	TGTGCCAGCAGTGACCCTGGACAGAGCGCGGAGACCCAGTACTTC	CASSDPGQSAETQYF
-	TRBV7-2	TRBJ1-2	-	TGTGCCAGCAGCCCCAACACAGGGAACTCTAACTATGGCTACACCTTC	CASSPNTGNSNYGYTF
-	TRBV5-8	TRBJ1-4	-	TGTGCCAGCAGCTTGAGGCGGCCAGGAGGTTTT	CASSLRRPGGF
-	TRBV5-1	TRBJ2-6	-	TGCGCCAGCAGCTTGGGGTTCGGGGCCTCTGGGGCCAACGTCCTGACTTTC	CASSLGFGASGANVLTF
TRBD1	TRBV10-3	TRBJ1-3	-	TGTGCCATCAGCGGGGGACAGACTGAAAACACCATATATTTT	CAISGGQTENTIYF
TRBD1	TRBV6-1	TRBJ1-5	many	TGTGCCAGCAGTGAAATGAACAGGGGGGTCAATCAGCCCCAGCATTTT	CASSEMNRGVNQPQHF
-	TRBV5-1	TRBJ1-6	many	TGCGCCAGCAGCGGGGGAAGGGACCGGCATTCACCCCTCCACTTT	CASSGGRDRHSPLHF
-	TRBV30	TRBJ2-6	-	TGTGCCTGGACCTTCTCTGGGGCCAACGTCCTGACTTTC	CAWTFSGANVLTF
-	TRBV7-2	TRBJ2-1	-	TGTGCCAGCAGCCGCACCGGGCTTAAGACCTACAATGAGCAGTTCTTC	CASSRTGLKTYNEQFF
TRBD2	TRBV28	TRBJ2-1	-	TGTGCCAGTGGGACTAGCGGGAGTCATTTTGAGCAGTTCTTC	CASGTSGSHFEQFF
TRBD2	TRBV7-8	TRBJ2-2	-	TGTGCCAGCAGCACACTAGCGGGAGGGCGAGCCGGGGAGCTGTTTTTT	CASSTLAGGRAGELFF
-	TRBV12-3/TRBV12-4	TRBJ2-4	many	TGTGCCAGCAGTTGGGACAACAAAAACATTCAGTACTTC	CASSWDNKNIQYF